What follows are 8 T cell receptor beta chains derived from one specimen sequenced in a study of cytomegalovirus exposure and HLA in healthy donors (dated by TCRdb to about 2017). Library creation used the immunoSEQ multiplex PCR assay. A mixture of 60 forward primers for TCR Vbeta segments and 13 reverse primers for TCR Jbeta segments was used in the multiplex PCR. The table was pulled from immuneACCESS by TCRdb, which kept in-frame rearrangements only. Such tables lose some clones; where checked, under half of the loss comes from unresolved V genes, and the rest has no known cause. This sample comprises nearly 300,000 clones, roughly 90% of them detected only once. Around 3.7% of the sample is held by the ten biggest clonotypes. Sequencing was carried out using PBMCs. Receptors were obtained from a man aged 35 to 55 in good health and CMV-seropositive.

The chain joins TRBV6-6 to TRBJ1-1, with D perhaps TRBD1 (6 bases). The CDR3 loop spans 14 amino acids. V lost 7 bases, J lost 2 bases, and 14 bases lay in between. Germline CDR1 reads MNHNY; CDR2 reads SVGAGI (reference sequence). CDR3 coding DNA: TGTGCCAGCACGAAACAGGGAAGTAACACTGAAGCTTTCTTT. Residues: CASTKQGSNTEAFF.

The chain carries TRBV4-1 and TRBJ2-5; TRBD1 might be the D (5 bases). This CDR3 has 15 residues. In germline, CDR1 is MGHRA, CDR2 YSYEKL. Trimming removed 4 bases from V and 2 bases from J, with 14 bases in between. The CDR3 is CASSPRQKLQETQYF. The CDR3 DNA reads TGCGCCAGCAGCCCCCGACAGAAACTGCAAGAGACCCAGTACTTC.

This chain links TRBV19 with TRBJ1-1, with 8 nucleotides matching TRBD1. The V gene's germline CDR1 is LNHDA and CDR2 SQIVND (reference sequence). J was trimmed by 1 base and V by 1 base; bases with no gene match: 5. The CDR3 has 16 amino acids. The CDR3 loop reads CASSIGQGAKNTEAFF. CDR3 bases: TGTGCCAGTAGTATAGGGCAGGGGGCGAAGAACACTGAAGCTTTCTTT.

This clone was seen a single time. This chain connects TRBV4-3 to TRBJ2-3; D might be TRBD2 (6 bases). The CDR3 has 16 amino acids. V lost 1 base and J lost 0, with 11 bases in between. Per the germline V gene, CDR1 is LGHNA and CDR2 is YSLEER. The CDR3 coding sequence is TGCGCCAGCAGCCAAGGGGGTAGCGGTAGCACAGATACGCAGTATTTT. Translated, it gives CASSQGGSGSTDTQYF.

This chain links TRBV4-1 with TRBJ2-7; D is perhaps TRBD2 (6 bases). Deletions cut 1 base from V and 1 base from J, with 11 bases between. Germline CDR1 MGHRA, CDR2 YSYEKL. There are 15 residues in the CDR3. The CDR3 DNA is TGCGCCAGCAGCCAAGTGCCGGGGACTTCCTACGAGCAGTACTTC. Its translation: CASSQVPGTSYEQYF.

A remark on this clone: A much larger clone differs from this one at a single base, so this may be a read error. The chain recombines TRBV5-1 with TRBJ1-1; possibly TRBD1 for D (6 bases). V lost 0 bases, J lost 1 base, and 7 bases lay in between. This CDR3 spans 14 amino acids. In germline, CDR1 is SGHRS, CDR2 YFSETQ. The CDR3: CASSLEGENTEAFF. DNA of the CDR3: TGCGCCAGCAGCTTGGAGGGGGAGAACACTGAAGCTTTCTTT. The full variable domain, rest sourced from reference TRBV5-1 and TRBJ1-1, is KAGVTQTPRYLIKTRGQQVTLSCSPISGHRSVSWYQQTPGQGLQFLFEYFSETQRNKGNFPGRFSGRQFSNSRSEMNVSTLELGDSALYLCASSLEGENTEAFFGQGTRLTVV.

V is TRBV18 and J is TRBJ2-7; 9 positions agree with TRBD2. Germline V CDR1 and CDR2: KGHSH, LQKENI. V trimming: 3 bases; J trimming: 2 bases; junction bases outside the gene matches: 14. The CDR3 covers 18 residues. Written as DNA, the CDR3 is TGTGCCAGCTCACCCAGACGGGCTAGCGGGGATCGAGCCTACGAGCAGTACTTC. Its translation: CASSPRRASGDRAYEQYF.

The chain couples TRBV2 to TRBJ2-7, with D maybe TRBD1 (6 bases). The length of the CDR3 is 17 residues. Per the germline V gene, CDR1 is SNHLY and CDR2 is FYNNEI. The V and J ends lost 7 bases and 0 bases respectively, with 22 bases between them. The CDR3 reads CASNTLPDRLSSYEQYF. The CDR3 coding sequence is TGTGCCAGCAATACCCTACCCGACAGGCTCAGCTCCTACGAGCAGTACTTC.